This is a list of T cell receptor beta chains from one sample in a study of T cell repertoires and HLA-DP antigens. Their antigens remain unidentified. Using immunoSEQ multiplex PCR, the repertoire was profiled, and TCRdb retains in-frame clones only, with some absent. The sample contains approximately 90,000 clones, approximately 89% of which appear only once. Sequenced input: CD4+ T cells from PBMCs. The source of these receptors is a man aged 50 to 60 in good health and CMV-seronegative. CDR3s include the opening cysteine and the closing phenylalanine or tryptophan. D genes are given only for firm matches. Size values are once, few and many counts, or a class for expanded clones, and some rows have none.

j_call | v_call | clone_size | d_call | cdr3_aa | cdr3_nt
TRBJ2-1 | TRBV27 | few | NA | CASSPPGGLNEQFF | TGTGCCAGCAGTCCCCCTGGAGGCTTAAATGAGCAGTTCTTC
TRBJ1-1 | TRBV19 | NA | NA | CASSTFAANTEAFF | TGTGCCAGCAGCACCTTCGCGGCGAACACTGAAGCTTTCTTT
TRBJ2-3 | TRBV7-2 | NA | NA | CASSLARGRTDTQYF | TGTGCCAGCAGCTTAGCACGCGGGCGCACAGATACGCAGTATTTT
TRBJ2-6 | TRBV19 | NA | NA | CASSGTGANVLTF | TGTGCCAGTAGTGGGACCGGGGCCAACGTCCTGACTTTC
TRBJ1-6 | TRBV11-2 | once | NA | CASSSEDNSPLHF | TGTGCCAGCAGCTCAGAGGATAATTCACCCCTCCACTTT
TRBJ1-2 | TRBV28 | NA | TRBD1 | CASSYPGGSNYGYTF | TGTGCCAGCAGTTACCCAGGGGGCTCGAACTATGGCTACACCTTC
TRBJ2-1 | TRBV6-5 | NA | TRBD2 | CASSYWGREGREQFF | TGTGCCAGCAGTTACTGGGGACGGGAGGGCCGTGAGCAGTTCTTC
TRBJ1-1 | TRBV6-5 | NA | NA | CASSYSGDVNEAFF | TGTGCCAGCAGTTACTCAGGGGACGTAAATGAAGCTTTCTTT
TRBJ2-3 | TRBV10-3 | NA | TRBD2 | CAISDQLAEGTDTQYF | TGTGCCATCAGCGACCAACTAGCGGAGGGCACAGATACGCAGTATTTT
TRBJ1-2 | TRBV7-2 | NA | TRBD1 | CASSFTGGDGYTF | TGTGCCAGCAGCTTCACAGGGGGCGATGGCTACACCTTC
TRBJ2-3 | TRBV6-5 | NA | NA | CASSYRGLSTDTQYF | TGTGCCAGCAGTTACCGAGGACTAAGCACAGATACGCAGTATTTT
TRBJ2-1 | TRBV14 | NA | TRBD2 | CASSPFGAGGHNEQFF | TGTGCCAGCAGCCCCTTTGGCGCGGGGGGGCACAATGAGCAGTTCTTC
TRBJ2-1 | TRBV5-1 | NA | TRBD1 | CASSFTQGEYNEQFF | TGCGCCAGCAGCTTCACGCAGGGGGAATACAATGAGCAGTTCTTC
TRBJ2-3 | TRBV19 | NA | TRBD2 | CASSTISGGTDTQYF | TGTGCCAGTAGTACGATTAGCGGGGGCACAGATACGCAGTATTTT
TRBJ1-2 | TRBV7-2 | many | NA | CASSFDKGAYGYTF | TGTGCCAGCAGCTTTGACAAAGGAGCATATGGCTACACCTTC
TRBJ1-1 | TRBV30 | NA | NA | CAWRGGAGTEAFF | TGTGCCTGGAGGGGGGGGGCGGGCACTGAAGCTTTCTTT
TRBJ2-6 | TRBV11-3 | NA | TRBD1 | CASSPGGNGANVLTF | TGTGCCAGCAGCCCAGGGGGCAATGGGGCCAACGTCCTGACTTTC
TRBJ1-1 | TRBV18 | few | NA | CASSPLPGLNTEAFF | TGTGCCAGCTCACCATTACCGGGGCTGAACACTGAAGCTTTCTTT
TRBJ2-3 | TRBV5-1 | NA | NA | CASGRGSSTDTQYF | TGCGCCAGCGGCCGGGGGTCTAGCACAGATACGCAGTATTTT
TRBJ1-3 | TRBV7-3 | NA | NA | CASSPAGGNTIYF | TGTGCCAGCAGCCCGGCCGGGGGAAACACCATATATTTT
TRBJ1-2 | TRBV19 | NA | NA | CAISNTETNYGYTF | TGTGCCATTTCGAATACCGAGACTAACTATGGCTACACCTTC
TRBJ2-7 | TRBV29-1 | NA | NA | CSVEVWAQSHEQYF | TGCAGCGTTGAAGTCTGGGCGCAGTCCCACGAGCAGTACTTC
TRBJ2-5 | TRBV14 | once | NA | CASSQESGVGLGTQYF | TGTGCCAGCAGCCAAGAGAGTGGAGTTGGCTTGGGGACCCAGTACTTC
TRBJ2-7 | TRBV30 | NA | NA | CAWKGTYEQYF | TGTGCCTGGAAGGGGACCTACGAGCAGTACTTC
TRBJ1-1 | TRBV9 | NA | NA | CASSVGDLNTEAFF | TGTGCCAGCAGCGTAGGGGATCTGAACACTGAAGCTTTCTTT
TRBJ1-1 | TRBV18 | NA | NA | CASSPGPYTEAFF | TGTGCCAGCTCACCAGGGCCATACACTGAAGCTTTCTTT
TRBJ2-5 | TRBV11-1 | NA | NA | CASSPGDSIWGETQYF | TGTGCCAGCAGCCCAGGAGACTCAATTTGGGGAGAGACCCAGTACTTC
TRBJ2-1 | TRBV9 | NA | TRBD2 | CASSLAGISNEQFF | TGTGCCAGCAGCTTAGCGGGGATCTCGAATGAGCAGTTCTTC
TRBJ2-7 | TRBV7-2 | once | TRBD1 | CASSLDRGREQYF | TGTGCCAGCAGCTTAGACAGGGGGCGTGAGCAGTACTTC
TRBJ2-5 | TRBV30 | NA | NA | CAWSPGIKTQYF | TGTGCCTGGAGTCCCGGGATAAAGACCCAGTACTTC
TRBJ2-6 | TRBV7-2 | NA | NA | CASSLTVSGANVLTF | TGTGCCAGCAGCTTAACCGTCTCCGGGGCCAACGTCCTGACTTTC
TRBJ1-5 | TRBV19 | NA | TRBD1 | CASTVTGGSNQPQHF | TGTGCCAGTACAGTGACAGGGGGCAGCAATCAGCCCCAGCATTTT
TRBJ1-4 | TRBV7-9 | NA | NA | CASSPGLEKLFF | TGTGCCAGCAGCCCTGGTCTCGAAAAACTGTTTTTT
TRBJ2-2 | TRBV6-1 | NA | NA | CASRGFNTGELFF | TGTGCCAGCAGGGGATTTAACACCGGGGAGCTGTTTTTT
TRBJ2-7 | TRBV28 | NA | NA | CASSPGPLYEQYF | TGTGCCAGCAGCCCAGGGCCGCTCTACGAGCAGTACTTC
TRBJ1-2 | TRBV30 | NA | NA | CAWRAREGGGYGYTF | TGTGCCTGGAGGGCCCGGGAGGGTGGGGGTTATGGCTACACCTTC
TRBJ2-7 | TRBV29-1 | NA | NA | CSVSQGTTYEQYF | TGCAGCGTGTCACAGGGGACTACCTACGAGCAGTACTTC
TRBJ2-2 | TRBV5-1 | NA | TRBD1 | CASSLSGTDTGELFF | TGCGCCAGCAGTTTGTCAGGGACAGACACCGGGGAGCTGTTTTTT
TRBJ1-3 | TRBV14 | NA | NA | CASSLPYSASGNTIYF | TGTGCCAGCAGCCTCCCCTACAGCGCCTCTGGAAACACCATATATTTT
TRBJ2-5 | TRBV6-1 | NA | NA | CASSVGSRSLETQYF | TGTGCCAGCAGTGTAGGGTCGAGGTCGTTGGAGACCCAGTACTTC
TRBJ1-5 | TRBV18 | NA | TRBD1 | CASSPDRGDQPQHF | TGTGCCAGCTCGCCAGACAGGGGCGATCAGCCCCAGCATTTT